Here is one T cell receptor (beta chain) with its context. The sample belongs to a study of cytomegalovirus exposure and HLA in healthy donors. Germline-derived CDR1 and CDR2 are LNHNV and YYDKDF (reference sequence). This CDR3 spans 13 amino acids. The trim removed 4 bases at V and 4 bases at J, leaving 4 bases unmatched. Primers for the PCR totalled 60 Vbeta and 13 Jbeta. Clones were read by immunoSEQ multiplex PCR, and TCRdb kept only the in-frame ones, dropping some. The sample has roughly 130,000 clones, approximately 86% seen once. V usage is TRBV15 and J usage is TRBJ2-7; 7 bases map to TRBD1. Specimen: PBMCs. The receptor comes from a woman in her thirties or forties in good health and CMV-seronegative. Here the CDR3 reads CATSKRQGYEQYF. The CDR3, as DNA: TGTGCCACCAGCAAAAGACAGGGATACGAGCAGTACTTC.